This paragraph reports one T cell receptor (beta chain). Using immunoSEQ multiplex PCR, the repertoire was profiled, and TCRdb retains in-frame clones only, with some absent. The sample carries a few hundred thousand clones, 80% to 95% recorded once. These data come from a study of blood T cell repertoires in COVID-19. Study overall: The samples span acute and convalescent COVID-19 from the United States, Italy and Spain.

The study recruited people aged 18 to 89 years across more than 20 US areas. What the recovered Cohort 3 donors had was two negative PCRs, clearance, or symptom resolution. This CDR3 has 14 amino acids. The V gene's germline CDR1 is SGHNT and CDR2 YYREEE (reference sequence). J gave up 2 bases and V 7 bases, and 6 bases lay outside the gene matches. The sequence was collected from a man in his late teens or twenties who had recovered from COVID-19. V and J are TRBV5-4 and TRBJ1-1; 9 positions match TRBD1. The sequenced material came from PBMCs or T cells enriched from blood (not recorded which). CDR3 DNA: TGTGCCAGCTTTCACAGGGGGCTTAACACTGAAGCTTTCTTT. Amino acids: CASFHRGLNTEAFF.